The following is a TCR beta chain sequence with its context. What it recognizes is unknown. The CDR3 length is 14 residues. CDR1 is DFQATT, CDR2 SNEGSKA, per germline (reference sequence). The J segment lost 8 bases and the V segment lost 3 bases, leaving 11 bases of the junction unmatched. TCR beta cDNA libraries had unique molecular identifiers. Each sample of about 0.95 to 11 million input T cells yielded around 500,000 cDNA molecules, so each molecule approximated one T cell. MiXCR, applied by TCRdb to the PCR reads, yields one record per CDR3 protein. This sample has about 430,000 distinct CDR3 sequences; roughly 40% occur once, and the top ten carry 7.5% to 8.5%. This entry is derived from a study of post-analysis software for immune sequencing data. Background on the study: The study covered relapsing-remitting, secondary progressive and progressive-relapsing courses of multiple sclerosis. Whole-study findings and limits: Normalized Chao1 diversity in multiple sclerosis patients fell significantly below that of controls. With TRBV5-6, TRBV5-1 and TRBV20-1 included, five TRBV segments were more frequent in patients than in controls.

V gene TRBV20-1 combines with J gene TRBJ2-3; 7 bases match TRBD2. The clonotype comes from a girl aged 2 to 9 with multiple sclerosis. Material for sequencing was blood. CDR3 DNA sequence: TGCAGTGCTAGCGCCAGCGGGGCGCGGGGTACGCAGTATTTT. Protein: CSASASGARGTQYF.